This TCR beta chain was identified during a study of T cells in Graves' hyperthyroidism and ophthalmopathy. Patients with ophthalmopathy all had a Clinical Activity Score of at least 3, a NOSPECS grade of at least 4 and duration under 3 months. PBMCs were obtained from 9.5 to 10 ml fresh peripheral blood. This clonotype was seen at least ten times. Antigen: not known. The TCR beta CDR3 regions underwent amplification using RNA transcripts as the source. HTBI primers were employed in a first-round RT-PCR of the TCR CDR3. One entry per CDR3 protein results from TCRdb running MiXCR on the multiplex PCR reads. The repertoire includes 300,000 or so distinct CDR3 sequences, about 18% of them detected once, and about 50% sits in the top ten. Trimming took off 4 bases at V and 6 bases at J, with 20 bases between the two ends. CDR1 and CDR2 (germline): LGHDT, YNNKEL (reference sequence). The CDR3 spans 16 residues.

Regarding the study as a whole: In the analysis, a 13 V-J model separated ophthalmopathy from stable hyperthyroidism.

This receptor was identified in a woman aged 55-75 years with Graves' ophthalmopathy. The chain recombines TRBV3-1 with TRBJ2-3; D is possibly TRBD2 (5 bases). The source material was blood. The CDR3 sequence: CASSRSPQAAVDTQYF. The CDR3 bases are TGTGCCAGCAGCCGAAGCCCCCAGGCAGCGGTGGATACGCAGTATTTT.